This T cell receptor beta chain was recorded in a study of shared clonotypes between healthy human individuals. Profiled with immunoSEQ multiplex PCR; TCRdb holds only in-frame clones, not every one. Among around 1 million clones listed, around 80% were seen once. Germline V lookup: CDR1 SQVTM, CDR2 ANQGSEA. CDR3 length: 13 amino acids. V was cut by 1 base and J by 1 base, with 6 bases left in between. V is TRBV29-1 and J is TRBJ2-3, with unresolved D. The sequenced sample consisted of memory CD4+ T cells sorted from blood. Described subset: CD45RA-negative fraction. The sequence came from a man aged 18 to 30 in good health. The CDR3, as DNA: TGCAGCGTTGAAGGGGTCGGCACAGATACGCAGTATTTT. Its translation is CSVEGVGTDTQYF.